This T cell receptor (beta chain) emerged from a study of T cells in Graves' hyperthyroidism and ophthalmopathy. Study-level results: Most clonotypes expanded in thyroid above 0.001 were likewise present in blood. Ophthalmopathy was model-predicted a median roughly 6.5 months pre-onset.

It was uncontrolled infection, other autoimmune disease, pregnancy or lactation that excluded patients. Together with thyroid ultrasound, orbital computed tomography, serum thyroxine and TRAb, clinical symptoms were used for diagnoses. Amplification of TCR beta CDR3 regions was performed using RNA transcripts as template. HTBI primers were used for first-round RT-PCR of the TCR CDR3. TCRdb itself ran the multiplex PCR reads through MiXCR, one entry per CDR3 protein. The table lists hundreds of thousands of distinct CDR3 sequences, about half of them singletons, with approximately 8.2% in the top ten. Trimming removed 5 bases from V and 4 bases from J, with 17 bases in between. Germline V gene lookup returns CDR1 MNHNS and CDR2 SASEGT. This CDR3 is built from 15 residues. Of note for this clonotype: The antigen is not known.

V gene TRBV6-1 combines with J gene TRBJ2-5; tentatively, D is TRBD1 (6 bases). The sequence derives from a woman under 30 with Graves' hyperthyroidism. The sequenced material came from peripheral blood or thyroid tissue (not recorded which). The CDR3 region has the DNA TGTGCCAGCAGTAAACGACAGGACTCCAGAGAGACCCAGTACTTC. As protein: CASSKRQDSRETQYF.